The 27 T cell receptor beta chains below were found in one sample sequenced in a study of blood T cell repertoires in COVID-19. Produced via immunoSEQ multiplex PCR; TCRdb's table is partial and in-frame only. The data hold 200,000 to 250,000 clones, with about 78% observed a single time. Sequencing used peripheral blood. All receptors derive from a woman in her 70s with acute or convalescent COVID-19.

The CDR3 region has the DNA TGTGCCAGCAGTCCGGGAGGATCACGTTTCGCCTACAATGAGCAGTTCTTC. Encoded protein: CASSPGGSRFAYNEQFF. The V gene is TRBV6-6, the J gene TRBJ2-1; 7 bases are shared with TRBD2. After removal of 5 bases from V and 2 bases from J, the junction contained 12 bases not matched to a gene. CDR1 and CDR2 from the germline V gene are MNHNY and SVGAGI (reference sequence). This CDR3 spans 17 amino acids.

The rearrangement joins TRBV11-2 to TRBJ2-7; 8 bases agree with TRBD1. Trimming removed 1 base from V and 7 bases from J; junction bases left unmatched: 6. Per the germline V gene, CDR1 is SGHAT and CDR2 is FQNNGV. CDR3 length equals 14 residues. The CDR3 DNA follows: TGTGCCAGCAGCTTAGCCGCAGGGGGCTGGGAGCAGTACTTC. Protein: CASSLAAGGWEQYF.

The chain links TRBV10-1 to TRBJ2-1; 14 nucleotides align to TRBD2. This CDR3 has 17 amino acids. Germline V gives CDR1 WNHNN, CDR2 SYGVQD (reference sequence). V trimming: 0 bases; J trimming: 8 bases; junction bases outside the gene matches: 6. CDR3 loop: CASSESGTSGSIDEQFF. The CDR3 DNA sequence: TGCGCCAGCAGTGAGTCGGGGACTAGCGGGAGCATCGATGAGCAGTTCTTC.

The rearrangement links TRBV6-6 to TRBJ2-1, with 12 positions matching TRBD2. Germline CDR1 reads MNHNY; CDR2 reads SVGAGI (reference sequence). With 6 bases clipped from V and 8 bases from J, the junction kept 11 bases outside the gene matches. The CDR3 spans 16 residues. The chain's CDR3 is CASSQLAGGGLHEQFF. As DNA, the CDR3 is TGTGCCAGCAGCCAACTAGCGGGGGGCGGGCTACATGAGCAGTTCTTC.

This CDR3 is CASSKGQHFTYEQYF. Here the CDR3 DNA reads TGTGCCAGCAGCAAGGGACAGCATTTTACCTACGAGCAGTACTTC. This sequence joins TRBV5-4 and TRBJ2-7; 7 positions agree with TRBD1. The junction had 9 bases not matched to a gene; V was cut back by 4 bases and J by 2 bases. The CDR3 has 15 amino acids. Germline values: CDR1 SGHNT, CDR2 YYREEE (reference sequence).

The chain uses TRBV6-2 or TRBV6-3 and TRBJ2-1; 8 nucleotides agree with TRBD2. There are 16 residues in the CDR3. V gave up 0 bases and J gave up 2 bases; unmatched junction bases: 3. From germline, CDR1 is MNHEY and CDR2 SVGEGT. The CDR3 DNA reads as TGTGCCAGCAGTTACTCGCCCGGGAGGGCCTACAATGAGCAGTTCTTC. Its translation: CASSYSPGRAYNEQFF.

Only a few counts were recorded for this clone. The V and J genes are TRBV27 and TRBJ2-7, with 7 bases aligning to TRBD1. Germline CDR1 MNHEY, CDR2 SMNVEV (reference sequence). V trimming: 5 bases; J trimming: 3 bases; junction bases outside the gene matches: 10. The CDR3 extends over 15 amino acids. The CDR3 sequence: CASSPGQAPFYEQYF. The CDR3 region has the DNA TGTGCCAGCAGTCCCGGACAGGCTCCTTTCTACGAGCAGTACTTC.

This sequence joins TRBV24-1 and TRBJ2-2, with D unclear. Germline-derived CDR1 and CDR2 are KGHDR and SFDVKD. This CDR3 spans 15 amino acids. Deletions cut 4 bases from V and 1 base from J, with 9 bases between. The CDR3 sequence: CATSDQIMNTGELFF. CDR3 nucleotide sequence: TGTGCCACCAGTGACCAGATAATGAACACCGGGGAGCTGTTTTTT.

This clone appeared a few times. The genes are TRBV6-4 and TRBJ1-1, with D tentatively TRBD1 (5 bases). Trimming left V 4 bases short and J 2 bases short, with 8 bases between. CDR3 length equals 13 residues. Germline V gene sequence: CDR1 MRHNA, CDR2 SNTAGT. The CDR3: CASSVDRNTEAFF. The CDR3 DNA reads as TGTGCCAGCAGTGTAGACAGAAACACTGAAGCTTTCTTT.

This clone was detected once. This chain links TRBV5-6 with TRBJ2-7, with TRBD2 identical over 8 bases. CDR3 length equals 16 residues. Trimming removed 4 bases from V and 2 bases from J; junction bases left unmatched: 11. Germline CDR1 and CDR2: SGHDT and YYEEEE. The CDR3 DNA sequence: TGTGCCAGCAGCACCTTGGGGGGCGGGAGGACCTACGAGCAGTACTTC. It codes for CASSTLGGGRTYEQYF.

This clone was found a few times. The sample holds other DNA sequences that translate to the same CDR3. CDR3 bases: TGCGCCAGCAGCTTACCAGGGATCGAGCAGTACTTC. This codes for CASSLPGIEQYF. The chain has TRBV5-1 and TRBJ2-7; tentative D call: TRBD1 (5 bases). Trimming shortened V by 2 bases and J by 6 bases, and 9 bases separated the two germline ends. The CDR3 consists of 12 residues. The germline CDR1 and CDR2 sequences are SGHRS and YFSETQ. Based on the CDR3 plus reference TRBV5-1 and TRBJ2-7, the full variable domain is KAGVTQTPRYLIKTRGQQVTLSCSPISGHRSVSWYQQTPGQGLQFLFEYFSETQRNKGNFPGRFSGRQFSNSRSEMNVSTLELGDSALYLCASSLPGIEQYFGPGTRLTVT.

The chain is built from TRBV6-6 and TRBJ2-3; a weak D match, TRBD1 (6 bases). Germline CDR1 reads MNHNY; CDR2 reads SVGAGI (reference sequence). V lost 9 bases to trimming and J lost 2 bases, with 21 bases between them. CDR3 size: 16 residues. This CDR3 is CASKAPGQTATDTQYF. In DNA form, the CDR3 reads TGTGCCAGTAAGGCACCGGGACAAACCGCCACAGATACGCAGTATTTT.

This chain connects TRBV15 to TRBJ2-7; D remains ambiguous. CDR3 length: 13 amino acids. V lost 3 bases to trimming and J lost 6 bases, with 12 bases between them. Per the germline V gene, CDR1 is LNHNV and CDR2 is YYDKDF (reference sequence). In nucleotides, the CDR3 is TGTGCCACCAGCAGGTTATCCCCCTCCGAGCAGTACTTC. Translation gives CATSRLSPSEQYF.

The V and J genes are TRBV7-9 and TRBJ2-5, with 8 nucleotides matching TRBD1. The CDR3 is made up of 16 amino acids. With 5 bases clipped from V and 2 bases from J, the junction kept 10 bases outside the gene matches. Germline-derived CDR1 and CDR2 are SEHNR and FQNEAQ (reference sequence). The CDR3 loop reads CASSNAVGTGQETQYF. CDR3 bases: TGTGCCAGCAGCAACGCAGTCGGGACAGGACAAGAGACCCAGTACTTC. Combining the CDR3 with reference TRBV7-9 and TRBJ2-5 gives the whole variable domain DTGVSQNPRHKITKRGQNVTFRCDPISEHNRLYWYRQTLGQGPEFLTYFQNEAQLEKSRLLSDRFSAERPKGSFSTLEIQRTEQGDSAMYLCASSNAVGTGQETQYFGPGTRLLVL.

V is TRBV27 and J is TRBJ2-2, with D possibly TRBD2 on 6 matching bases. V lost 1 base, J lost 2 bases, and 14 bases lay in between. The CDR3 consists of 17 residues. CDR1 is MNHEY, CDR2 SMNVEV, per germline (reference sequence). CDR3 coding DNA: TGTGCCAGCAGTTTATTGGTCGGGACTCTCAACACCGGGGAGCTGTTTTTT. Translation gives CASSLLVGTLNTGELFF.

CDR3 sequence: CASRPTSGITYEQYF. The DNA for the CDR3 is TGTGCCAGCAGACCCACTAGCGGGATAACCTACGAGCAGTACTTC. The rearrangement joins TRBV14 to TRBJ2-7; 10 positions agree with TRBD2. The ends lost 6 bases at V and 2 bases at J; junction bases unmatched: 7. Germline V CDR1 and CDR2: SGHDN, FVKESK. CDR3 length equals 15 residues. Together with reference TRBV14 and TRBJ2-7, the CDR3 gives the full variable domain: EAGVTQFPSHSVIEKGQTVTLRCDPISGHDNLYWYRRVMGKEIKFLLHFVKESKQDESGMPNNRFLAERTGGTYSTLKVQPAELEDSGVYFCASRPTSGITYEQYFGPGTRLTVT.

The CDR3 sequence is CASSVGGTNEKLFF. For the CDR3, the DNA is TGTGCCAGCAGCGTAGGGGGCACTAATGAAAAACTGTTTTTT. The rearrangement uses TRBV9 and TRBJ1-4, with D possibly being TRBD1 (5 bases). Germline V gene sequence: CDR1 SGDLS, CDR2 YYNGEE. V was clipped by 0 bases and J by 2 bases, with 5 bases between them. The CDR3 totals 14 residues.

The V call is TRBV2, the J call TRBJ2-2; TRBD1 might be the D (6 bases). The CDR3 is made up of 15 amino acids. Germline V gene sequence: CDR1 SNHLY, CDR2 FYNNEI. The V end was cut by 2 bases, the J end by 6 bases, with 13 bases between. In DNA, the CDR3 is TGTGCCAGCAGTGAATGGTTGGCAGGGGCCGGGGAGCTGTTTTTT. Protein: CASSEWLAGAGELFF.

This chain uses TRBV11-2 with TRBJ2-7; D perhaps matches TRBD2 (6 bases). This CDR3 contains 14 residues. V was clipped by 5 bases and J by 3 bases, with 14 bases between them. Per germline, CDR1 SGHAT and CDR2 FQNNGV. In DNA, the CDR3 is TGTGCCAGCAGCCCGGGGACTCAACACTACGAGCAGTACTTC. Translated: CASSPGTQHYEQYF. The whole variable domain, remainder taken from reference TRBV11-2 and TRBJ2-7, is EAGVAQSPRYKIIEKRQSVAFWCNPISGHATLYWYQQILGQGPKLLIQFQNNGVVDDSQLPKDRFSAERLKGVDSTLKIQPAKLEDSAVYLCASSPGTQHYEQYFGPGTRLTVT.

This clone was observed once. J is TRBJ2-5 and V is TRBV5-1; 12 bases map to TRBD2. V shed 6 bases and J 1 base; nucleotides not matched to a gene: 4. CDR3 size: 15 residues. Germline assignment: CDR1 SGHRS and CDR2 YFSETQ. The CDR3 DNA reads TGCGCCAGCACCCTGGGACTAGCGGGCCAAGAGACCCAGTACTTC. Its protein is CASTLGLAGQETQYF.

A note on this clone: Other DNA sequences from this sample encode an identical CDR3 as well. V is TRBV3-1 (or the pseudogene TRBV3-2) and J is TRBJ1-5; possible D gene TRBD1, 5 bases. The CDR3 is 13 residues long. Per germline, CDR1 LGHDT and CDR2 YNNKEL (reference sequence). Deletions cut 8 bases from V and 7 bases from J, with 15 bases between. CDR3 nucleotides: TGTGCCAGCTCCCTAGGCGGGGGGCAGCCCCAGCATTTT. The encoded protein is CASSLGGGQPQHF.

Written as DNA, the CDR3 is TGTGCAAGTCGCCTTCCCGATAATTCACCCCTCCACTTT. Protein sequence: CASRLPDNSPLHF. The chain uses TRBV12-2 and TRBJ1-6. TRBV12-2 counts as a pseudogene. The CDR3 contains 13 residues.

The V call is TRBV19, the J call TRBJ2-5; tentative D call: TRBD1 (6 bases). Trimming cost V 4 bases and J 5 bases, with 11 bases left between them. This CDR3 is 13 amino acids long. Per the germline V gene, CDR1 is LNHDA and CDR2 is SQIVND (reference sequence). CDR3 DNA: TGTGCCAGTAGTAACAGGGACGAGGAGACCCAGTACTTC. Encoded protein: CASSNRDEETQYF.

This chain uses TRBV27 with TRBJ2-3; D possibly corresponds to TRBD2 (6 bases). The CDR3 length is 15 residues. CDR1 and CDR2 from the germline V gene are MNHEY and SMNVEV (reference sequence). V dropped 5 bases and J dropped 4 bases, with 16 bases sitting between them. CDR3 sequence: CASSGGDWGPDTQYF. The CDR3 coding sequence is TGTGCCAGCAGTGGCGGGGACTGGGGCCCAGATACGCAGTATTTT.

The V call is TRBV20-1, the J call TRBJ2-2, with D unclear. CDR3 length: 13 residues. Germline CDR1 DFQATT, CDR2 SNEGSKA (reference sequence). V shed 3 bases and J shed 4 bases, with 9 bases lying between them. The CDR3 coding sequence is TGCAGTGCTAGTTACGGTTTCACCGGGGAGCTGTTTTTT. It specifies CSASYGFTGELFF.

The chain has TRBV5-4 and TRBJ2-1; maybe TRBD2 (6 bases). The germline V gene has CDR1 SGHNT and CDR2 YYREEE (reference sequence). The CDR3 has 15 amino acids. The CDR3 coding sequence is TGTGCAGGGAGGCGGCCAGGCTATCCCTACAATGAGCAGTTCTTC. This translates into CAGRRPGYPYNEQFF. Full variable domain (rest looked up from reference TRBV5-4 and TRBJ2-1): ETGVTQSPTHLIKTRGQQVTLRCSSQSGHNTVSWYQQALGQGPQFIFQYYREEENGRGNFPPRFSGLQFPNYSSELNVNALELDDSALYLCAGRRPGYPYNEQFFGPGTRLTVL.

As regards this clone: In the same sample, other DNA sequences code for this CDR3. CDR3 in amino acids: CASSVLAGGTDTQYF. The DNA for the CDR3 is TGTGCCAGCAGCGTCTTAGCGGGGGGCACAGATACGCAGTATTTT. The chain joins TRBV11-2 to TRBJ2-3; 9 bases match TRBD2. Trimming cost V 5 bases and J 1 base; bases outside gene matches: 4. There are 15 residues in the CDR3. CDR1 and CDR2 (germline): SGHAT, FQNNGV.